This paragraph reports one T cell receptor beta chain. Its target is unknown. Germline CDR1 and CDR2: LNHDA and SQIVND (reference sequence). This CDR3 contains 17 residues. Trimming took 3 bases from V and 1 from J; bases not matched to a gene: 2. TCRdb itself ran the RT-PCR reads through MiXCR, one entry per CDR3 protein. The table lists around 530,000 distinct CDR3 sequences, 16% of them singletons, with less than 4% in the top ten. This sample was taken from a study of response to subunit inactivated influenza vaccine. Study-wide results and limits: A suggestion made by the authors is that each seasonal influenza vaccination recruits few new T cells.

The TCR comes from a man aged 50 to 69 who received an inactivated influenza vaccine. The sequencing used CD4+ T cells sorted from PBMCs, collected around 25 months after vaccination. The chain combines TRBV19 with TRBJ2-4; 14 bases match TRBD2. CDR3 loop: CASSMGLAGVAKNIQYF. The CDR3 DNA sequence: TGTGCCAGTAGTATGGGACTAGCGGGAGTCGCCAAAAACATTCAGTACTTC.